What follows describes a single TCR beta chain. The data originate from a study of blood T cell repertoires in COVID-19. Study information: COVID-19 samples, acute and convalescent, were from the United States, Italy and Spain.

TCRdb keeps only in-frame clones here, not all; method: immunoSEQ multiplex PCR. The table records tens of thousands of clones, 78% of them present only once. This CDR3 contains 15 residues. Looked up from germline, CDR1 is LGHNA and CDR2 is YNFKEQ. V lost 0 bases to trimming and J lost 0 bases, with 9 bases between them. The chain links TRBV4-2 to TRBJ2-7; D is unresolved. The receptor was derived from a man in his 70s with COVID-19, enrolled during active disease. Sequenced input: peripheral blood. DNA for the CDR3: TGTGCCAGCAGCCAAGAACGCGGAAGCTCCTACGAGCAGTACTTC. It codes for CASSQERGSSYEQYF.